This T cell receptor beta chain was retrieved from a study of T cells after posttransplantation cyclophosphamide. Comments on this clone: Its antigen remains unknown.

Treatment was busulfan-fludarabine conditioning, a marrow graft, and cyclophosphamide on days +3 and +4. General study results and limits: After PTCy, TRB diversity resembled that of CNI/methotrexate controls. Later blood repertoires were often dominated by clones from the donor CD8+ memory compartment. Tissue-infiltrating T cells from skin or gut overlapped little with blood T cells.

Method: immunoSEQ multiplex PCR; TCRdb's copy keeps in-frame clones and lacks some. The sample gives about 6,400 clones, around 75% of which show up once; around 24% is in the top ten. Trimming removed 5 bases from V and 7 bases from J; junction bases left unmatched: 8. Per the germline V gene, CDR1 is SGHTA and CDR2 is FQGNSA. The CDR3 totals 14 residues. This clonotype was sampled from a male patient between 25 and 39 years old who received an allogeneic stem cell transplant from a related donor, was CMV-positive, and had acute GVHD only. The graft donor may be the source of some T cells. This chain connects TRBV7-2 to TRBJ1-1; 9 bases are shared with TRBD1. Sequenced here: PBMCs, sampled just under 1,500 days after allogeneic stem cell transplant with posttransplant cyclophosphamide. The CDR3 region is CASSPRQGGNEAFF. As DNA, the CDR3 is TGTGCCAGCAGCCCGCGACAGGGGGGCAATGAAGCTTTCTTT.